Below, 18 T cell receptor beta chains from the same sample are listed, as sequenced in a study of blood T cells in healthy people across ages. A second roughly 6 to 11 cycle PCR used barcoded and J-beta primers. MiXCR was run by TCRdb on the 5' RACE reads, yielding one entry per CDR3 protein. This sample carries 1.5 million to 2 million distinct CDR3 sequences, about 50% of them seen once, and the ten largest clones take around 2.1%. The sequencing sample was made of blood. The receptors were sampled from a woman aged 40 to 50 in good health.

Concerning this clonotype itself: One end of the junction is discordant with germline, which a read error may explain. The chain joins TRBV6-1 to TRBJ1-5; D is perhaps TRBD1 (5 bases). CDR3 length equals 15 residues. Germline CDR1 is MNHNS and CDR2 is SASEGT. The CDR3 coding sequence is TGTGTCAGCAGTGAGGGACCGCGCCCCAGCCAGCCCCAGCATTTT. Its protein is CVSSEGPRPSQPQHF.

This clonotype was observed a handful of times. The chain links TRBV7-8 to TRBJ1-6; D unclear. Germline CDR1 reads SGHVS; CDR2 reads FQNEAQ. This CDR3 comprises 13 residues. V was trimmed by 5 bases and J by 8 bases, leaving 10 bases between them. CDR3 sequence reads: CASSRGGDSPLHF. CDR3 DNA sequence: TGTGCCAGCAGCCGTGGCGGGGATTCACCCCTCCACTTT.

To note about this clonotype: One junction end disagrees with the germline gene, perhaps due to a read error. This chain connects TRBV18 to TRBJ1-6; D might be TRBD1 (6 bases). Germline CDR1 is KGHSH and CDR2 is LQKENI. The CDR3 totals 14 residues. The CDR3 loop reads CASSPNRDNSPLHF. CDR3 sequence (DNA): TGTGCCAGCTCACCGAACAGGGATAACTCACCCCTCCACTTT.

The chain has TRBV20-1 and TRBJ2-5; 9 bases are a match to TRBD1. The CDR3 is made up of 14 amino acids. With 5 bases clipped from V and 4 bases from J, the junction kept 8 bases outside the gene matches. Germline V gives CDR1 DFQATT, CDR2 SNEGSKA (reference sequence). This chain's CDR3 is CSAAGQGRGETQYF. The CDR3 DNA follows: TGCAGTGCTGCCGGACAGGGGAGAGGAGAGACCCAGTACTTC.

The chain employs TRBV20-1 and TRBJ1-6; the match to TRBD1 covers 9 bases. There are 15 residues in the CDR3. The trim removed 5 bases at V and 9 bases at J, leaving 11 bases unmatched. CDR1 and CDR2 (germline): DFQATT, SNEGSKA (reference sequence). CDR3 in amino acids: CSADYLGQGFSPLHF. The CDR3 DNA is TGCAGTGCTGATTACCTCGGACAGGGGTTTTCACCCCTCCACTTT.

The V and J genes are TRBV28 and TRBJ2-1; no clear D. Deletions cut 9 bases from V and 6 bases from J, with 12 bases between. The germline CDR1 and CDR2 sequences are MDHEN and SYDVKM. CDR3 size: 12 residues. This CDR3 reads CASAVLGNEQFF. The DNA of the CDR3 is TGTGCCAGTGCCGTGTTGGGCAATGAGCAGTTCTTC.

The genes are TRBV27 and TRBJ2-2; the D is unclear. In germline, CDR1 is MNHEY, CDR2 SMNVEV (reference sequence). This CDR3 has 17 residues. The ends were cut back, 7 bases at V and 0 bases at J, with 18 bases in the middle. In DNA form, the CDR3 reads TGTGCCAGCACCGGCCCAGTCCATATCGCGAACACCGGGGAGCTGTTTTTT. The encoded protein is CASTGPVHIANTGELFF.

This chain connects TRBV4-1 to TRBJ2-5; 11 positions agree with TRBD2. The trim removed 0 bases at V and 5 bases at J, leaving 8 bases unmatched. This CDR3 spans 17 amino acids. Germline V gives CDR1 MGHRA, CDR2 YSYEKL. In nucleotides, the CDR3 is TGCGCCAGCAGCCAAGAACGCCTAGCGGGGGGCGGGGAGACCCAGTACTTC. Encoded protein: CASSQERLAGGGETQYF.

The chain joins TRBV20-1 to TRBJ1-2; D possibly corresponds to TRBD1 (6 bases). Germline assignment: CDR1 DFQATT and CDR2 SNEGSKA (reference sequence). This CDR3 has 13 residues. The V and J ends lost 3 bases and 7 bases respectively, with 15 bases between them. The CDR3 DNA reads as TGCAGTGCTAGCGAGCCGGGGGCCGCTGGCTACACCTTC. Amino acids: CSASEPGAAGYTF.

The gene calls are TRBV28 and TRBJ2-4, with 11 positions matching TRBD2. TRBJ2-5 matches the DNA end more closely, so the J call is doubtful. Germline V gene data show CDR1 as MDHEN and CDR2 as SYDVKM. This CDR3 contains 16 residues. The CDR3 nucleotides are TGTGCCAGCAGTACCACTAGCGGGGGAACAAGAGAGACCCAGTACTTC. As protein: CASSTTSGGTRETQYF.

The table lists this clonotype with a few counts. The CDR3, as DNA: TGTGCCAGCACCCGACTCCAACCGGAGACCCAGTACTTC. Protein: CASTRLQPETQYF. This chain connects TRBV7-2 to TRBJ2-5; unclear D gene. The V end lost 7 bases, the J end lost 5 bases, and 14 bases lay between the germline ends. Looked up from germline, CDR1 is SGHTA and CDR2 is FQGNSA. This CDR3 contains 13 residues.

In the case of this clonotype: The junction does not match germline at one end; this may be a read error. The rearrangement joins TRBV7-7 to TRBJ2-1, with D perhaps TRBD1 (5 bases). Gene TRBJ2-7 matches the end of the DNA better, so the J call may be wrong. This CDR3 has 13 amino acids. Germline CDR1 and CDR2: SSHAT and FNYEAQ (reference sequence). CDR3 DNA: TGTGCTAGCAGCCCAGGGCCCTTAGAAGAGCAGTACTTC. Protein sequence: CASSPGPLEEQYF.

In its sample, this clonotype was seen a few times. The chain has TRBV5-1 and TRBJ2-1; the D gene is possibly TRBD2 (5 bases). Trimming cost V 0 bases and J 5 bases, with 18 bases left between them. Germline lookup yields CDR1 SGHRS and CDR2 YFSETQ. This CDR3 spans 17 amino acids. The CDR3 DNA follows: TGCGCCAGCAGCTTGGTCAACGGGGTAGGGTTAGACAATGAGCAGTTCTTC. Translating it yields CASSLVNGVGLDNEQFF.

The table lists this clonotype with a few counts. The chain is built from TRBV7-9 and TRBJ2-3, with 8 positions matching TRBD1. Per germline, CDR1 SEHNR and CDR2 FQNEAQ (reference sequence). V was clipped by 7 bases and J by 1 base; unmatched bases: 13. The CDR3 contains 17 residues. The CDR3 protein is CASTQGWETGGTDTQYF. CDR3 in DNA: TGTGCCAGCACCCAAGGGTGGGAGACAGGGGGCACAGATACGCAGTATTTT.

The chain couples TRBV7-6 to TRBJ2-7, with 8 bases fitting TRBD2. The J call is uncertain, as TRBJ2-5 better fits the DNA end. The CDR3 runs 15 residues. Germline lookup yields CDR1 SGHVS and CDR2 FNYEAQ. For the CDR3, the DNA is TGTGCCAGCAGCTTAGTCGGGGGGGCCCGGGAGACCCAGTACTTC. Amino acid sequence: CASSLVGGARETQYF.

The V and J genes are TRBV5-6 and TRBJ2-5; unclear D gene. The V and J ends lost 4 bases and 9 bases respectively, with 16 bases between them. This CDR3 has 13 amino acids. Germline assignment: CDR1 SGHDT and CDR2 YYEEEE. For the CDR3, the DNA is TGTGCCAGCAGCCGCGACTTTCCAGCATCCCAGTACTTC. Translating it yields CASSRDFPASQYF.

V gene TRBV12-3 or TRBV12-4 combines with J gene TRBJ2-5, with D maybe TRBD2 (5 bases). V was cut by 6 bases and J by 2 bases, with 22 bases left in between. CDR3 size: 17 residues. This CDR3 is CASSPVPGRAVQETQYF. The CDR3, as DNA: TGTGCCAGCAGCCCTGTCCCCGGACGAGCGGTTCAAGAGACCCAGTACTTC.

This clonotype was seen a handful of times. The CDR3 DNA reads TGCGCCAGCAGAGGGGAGGGACAAGAGACCCAGTACTTC. This translates into CASRGEGQETQYF. The V gene is TRBV5-1, the J gene TRBJ2-5; 7 bases agree with TRBD2. The CDR3 has 13 amino acids. The V segment lost 5 bases and the J segment 2 bases; nucleotides outside the gene matches: 3. Per germline, CDR1 SGHRS and CDR2 YFSETQ.